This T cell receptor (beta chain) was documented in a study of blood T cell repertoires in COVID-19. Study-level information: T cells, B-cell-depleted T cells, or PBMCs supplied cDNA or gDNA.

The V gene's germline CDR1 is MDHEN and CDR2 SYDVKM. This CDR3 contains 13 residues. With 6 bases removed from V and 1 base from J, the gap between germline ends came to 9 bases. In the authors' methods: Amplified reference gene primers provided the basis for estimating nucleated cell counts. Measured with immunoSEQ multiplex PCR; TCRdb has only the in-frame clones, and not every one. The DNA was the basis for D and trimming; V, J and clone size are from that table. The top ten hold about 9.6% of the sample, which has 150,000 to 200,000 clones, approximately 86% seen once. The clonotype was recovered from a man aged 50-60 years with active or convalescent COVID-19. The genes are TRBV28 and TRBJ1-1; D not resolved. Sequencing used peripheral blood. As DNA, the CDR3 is TGTGCCAGCAGCATCCGAGGGAACACTGAAGCTTTCTTT. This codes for CASSIRGNTEAFF.